The source of this TCR beta chain is a study of cytomegalovirus exposure and HLA in healthy donors. The study, taken as a whole, reports: A few chains linked to CMV were shown in vitro to be specific for CMV antigens. The study reported that TCR beta sequences accurately predicted HLA-A and HLA-B alleles in most subjects. It was taken for granted in presence/absence analyses that sequencing depth across donors was roughly uniform. Among TCR beta chains, those listed as cytomegalovirus-associated numbered some 170.

In the case of this clone: Its antigen is undetermined.

The CDR3 runs to 15 residues. Germline lookup yields CDR1 SGHVS and CDR2 FQNEAQ. The V end was cut by 4 bases, the J end by 3 bases, with 12 bases between. It was with 60 Vbeta and 13 Jbeta primers that the PCR ran. Only in-frame clones appear in the TCRdb table, and some are missing; sequencing was by immunoSEQ multiplex PCR. The data hold approximately 120,000 clones, with just under 75% observed a single time. The TCR originated in a man between 60 and 75 years old in good health and CMV-seropositive. This rearrangement joins TRBV7-8 to TRBJ2-2; a weak D match, TRBD1 (6 bases). Sequenced material: PBMCs. CDR3 nucleotide sequence: TGTGCCAGCAGCTATAGGGGGATCGACACCGGGGAGCTGTTTTTT. Translating it yields CASSYRGIDTGELFF.